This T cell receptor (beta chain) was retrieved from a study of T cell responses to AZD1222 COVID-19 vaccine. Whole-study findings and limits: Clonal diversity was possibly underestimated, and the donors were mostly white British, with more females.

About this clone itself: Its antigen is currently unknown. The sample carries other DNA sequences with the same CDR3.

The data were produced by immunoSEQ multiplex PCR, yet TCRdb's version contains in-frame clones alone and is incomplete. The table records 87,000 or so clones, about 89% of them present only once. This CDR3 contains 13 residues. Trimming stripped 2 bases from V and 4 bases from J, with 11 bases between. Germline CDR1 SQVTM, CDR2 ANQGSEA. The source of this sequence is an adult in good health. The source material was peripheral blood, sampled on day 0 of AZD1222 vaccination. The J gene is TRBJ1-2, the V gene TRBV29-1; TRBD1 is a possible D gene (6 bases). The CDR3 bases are TGCAGCGTTGAATCCGGGACAACCTATGGCTACACCTTC. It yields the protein CSVESGTTYGYTF.